The 4 T cell receptor beta chains below all came from one sample that was sequenced in a study of CXCR3-negative and CXCR3-positive naive CD8 T cells. Study conclusions and caveats: The TRB CDR3s that CXCR3-positive naive cells carried were more hydrophobic than those of CXCR3-negative naive cells.

No antigens are known for them. The TRB libraries of cDNA were built by UMI-labeled 5' RACE. From its re-call of the 5' RACE reads, TCRdb lists each CDR3 protein once, without DNA. The ten top clones account for roughly 0.75%, within a sample of over 50,000 distinct CDR3 sequences. Sequencing was carried out using naive CXCR3+ CD8+ T cells from blood. Specified subset: CD45RO-CCR7+CD27+CD95- naive CD8+ T cells expressing CXCR3 (TNR3+). These receptors were collected from a human donor in good health. Some clones in this sample may be carry-over from other donors' samples.

The chain employs TRBV29-1 and TRBJ1-2; as DNA is missing, the TRBD1 call by TCRdb cannot be tested. Per the germline V gene, CDR1 is SQVTM and CDR2 is ANQGSEA. There are 16 residues in the CDR3. CDR3 sequence reads: CSVTFLQGGKVHGYTF. Full variable domain (rest looked up from reference TRBV29-1 and TRBJ1-2): SAVISQKPSRDICQRGTSLTIQCQVDSQVTMMFWYRQQPGQSLTLIATANQGSEATYESGFVIDKFPISRPNLTFSTLTVSNMSPEDSSIYLCSVTFLQGGKVHGYTFGSGTRLTVV.

The genes are TRBV23-1 and TRBJ2-1; with no DNA, the TCRdb D assignment of TRBD1 cannot be verified. TRBV23-1 is an ORF; its function is uncertain. This CDR3 is built from 16 residues. This CDR3 is CASSQVPDRGRSEQFF.

V is TRBV29-1 and J is TRBJ2-1; the D call of TRBD2 rests on TCRdb alone, since no DNA is present to check it. This CDR3 spans 12 amino acids. Germline-derived CDR1 and CDR2 are SQVTM and ANQGSEA. CDR3 sequence: CSVGVSGDEQFF.

The V and J genes are TRBV5-6 and TRBJ2-1. The germline V gene has CDR1 SGHDT and CDR2 YYEEEE. The CDR3 extends over 15 amino acids. The CDR3 sequence: CASSLDYEMVNEQFF.